This is a list of T cell receptor beta chains from one sample in a study of early T cells in non-severe SARS-CoV-2 infection. TCRdb passed the 5' RACE reads through MiXCR, listing each CDR3 protein once. Among about 30,000 distinct CDR3 sequences listed, over 6.5% were seen once. The source material was whole blood. These receptor sequences come from an adult who was a healthcare worker with PCR-confirmed SARS-CoV-2 infection or an uninfected control (not recorded which). Both conserved end residues are part of each CDR3. D genes are given only for firm matches. The listing skips clone size in some rows; elsewhere it reads once, few, many or a size class.

cdr3_aa | cdr3_nt | v_call | d_call | clone_size | j_call
CASSLSGRGSYEQYF | TGTGCCAGCAGTTTGTCAGGGAGAGGCTCCTACGAGCAGTACTTC | TRBV12-3/TRBV12-4 | . | many | TRBJ2-7
CASGRRDTQYF | TGTGCTAGTGGAAGGAGAGATACGCAGTATTTT | TRBV12-5 | . | many | TRBJ2-3
CSAQGDNQPQHF | TGCAGCGCCCAGGGTGACAATCAGCCCCAGCATTTT | TRBV29-1 | . | many | TRBJ1-5
CASSYSPPGLYTDTQYF | TGTGCCAGCAGTTACTCGCCACCGGGACTGTACACAGATACGCAGTATTTT | TRBV6-6 | . | many | TRBJ2-3
CASKRQYSSYEQYF | TGTGCCAGCAAACGACAGTACAGCTCCTACGAGCAGTACTTC | TRBV19 | . | few | TRBJ2-7
CASSLGVGQPQHF | TGTGCCAGCAGCTTAGGGGTAGGCCAGCCCCAGCATTTT | TRBV7-6 | . | . | TRBJ1-5
CAISARTSYEQYF | TGTGCCATCAGTGCCCGGACAAGCTACGAGCAGTACTTC | TRBV10-3 | . | many | TRBJ2-7
CASSQGTGKETQYF | TGTGCCAGCAGTCAGGGCACAGGGAAAGAGACCCAGTACTTC | TRBV2 | . | many | TRBJ2-5
CASTKWGTSGREAGELFF | TGTGCCAGCACCAAGTGGGGGACTAGCGGGAGGGAAGCCGGGGAGCTGTTTTTT | TRBV12-3/TRBV12-4 | TRBD2 | many | TRBJ2-2
CASSLVQINSPLHF | TGTGCCAGCAGCTTGGTACAAATAAATTCACCCCTCCACTTT | TRBV7-9 | . | few | TRBJ1-6
CSARKPGTASNTEAFF | TGCAGTGCTAGAAAGCCGGGGACAGCTTCTAACACTGAAGCTTTCTTT | TRBV20-1 | TRBD1 | many | TRBJ1-1
CASSSRREQYF | TGTGCCAGCAGTTCCCGTCGTGAGCAGTACTTC | TRBV12-3/TRBV12-4 | . | many | TRBJ2-7
CASSLQGMNTEAFF | TGTGCCAGCAGTTTACAGGGTATGAACACTGAAGCTTTCTTT | TRBV12-3/TRBV12-4 | . | many | TRBJ1-1
CASSQGLVSYNEQFF | TGTGCCAGCAGCCAAGGACTAGTCTCCTACAATGAGCAGTTCTTC | TRBV4-2 | . | few | TRBJ2-1
CSVEPRTAIYGYTF | TGCAGCGTTGAGCCCAGGACAGCGATCTATGGCTACACCTTC | TRBV29-1 | . | many | TRBJ1-2
CASSQLDRGNQPQHF | TGTGCCAGCAGCCAACTCGACAGGGGGAACCAGCCCCAGCATTTT | TRBV4-2 | TRBD1 | many | TRBJ1-5
CASSTLGQGSSYEQYF | TGTGCCAGTAGTACCCTCGGACAGGGTAGTTCCTACGAGCAGTACTTC | TRBV19 | TRBD1 | many | TRBJ2-7
CSASRQGRGYGYTF | TGCAGTGCTAGCCGACAGGGTAGAGGCTATGGCTACACCTTC | TRBV20-1 | TRBD1 | many | TRBJ1-2
CASSLLGRTGRNTEAFF | TGTGCCAGCAGCTTACTCGGACGGACAGGGAGGAACACTGAAGCTTTCTTT | TRBV7-2 | TRBD1 | . | TRBJ1-1
CASLSGMRSYEQYF | TGTGCCAGCCTTAGCGGGATGAGGTCCTACGAGCAGTACTTC | TRBV6-1 | TRBD2 | many | TRBJ2-7
CASSSREETQYF | TGTGCCAGCAGCTCCCGGGAGGAGACCCAGTACTTC | TRBV11-3 | . | . | TRBJ2-5
CASSQASGGAGNEQYF | TGTGCCAGCAGCCAAGCTAGCGGGGGGGCCGGGAACGAGCAGTACTTC | TRBV4-2 | TRBD2 | many | TRBJ2-7
CSAAGGVNYGYTF | TGCAGTGCGGCCGGGGGGGTTAACTATGGCTACACCTTC | TRBV20-1 | . | many | TRBJ1-2
CAIRPSSGNTIYF | TGTGCCATCAGGCCGAGCTCTGGAAACACCATATATTTT | TRBV10-3 | . | many | TRBJ1-3
CASSLGSWNTEAFF | TGTGCCAGCAGCTTAGGTAGTTGGAACACTGAAGCTTTCTTT | TRBV11-2 | . | many | TRBJ1-1
CATEGTGKDTQYF | TGTGCCACCGAAGGCACAGGTAAGGATACGCAGTATTTT | TRBV24-1 | . | many | TRBJ2-3
CAASNRGKGGYNEQFF | TGTGCCGCCAGCAATCGTGGCAAGGGGGGCTACAATGAGCAGTTCTTC | TRBV6-6 | . | . | TRBJ2-1
CSARDPSGDSYEQYF | TGCAGTGCTAGAGACCCTAGCGGGGACTCCTACGAGCAGTACTTC | TRBV20-1 | TRBD2 | many | TRBJ2-7
CASSSLANTGELFF | TGTGCCAGCAGCTCACTCGCGAACACCGGGGAGCTGTTTTTT | TRBV7-6 | . | few | TRBJ2-2
CASGRWITGELFF | TGTGCTAGTGGTCGGTGGATCACCGGGGAGCTGTTTTTT | TRBV12-5 | . | many | TRBJ2-2
CASSLGMVETQYF | TGTGCCAGTAGTCTGGGGATGGTAGAGACCCAGTACTTC | TRBV19 | . | many | TRBJ2-5
CASSLNSGEKLFF | TGTGCCAGCAGCTTAAATAGTGGCGAAAAACTGTTTTTT | TRBV7-2 | . | many | TRBJ1-4
CAWSVSGGGGYTF | TGTGCCTGGAGTGTATCAGGGGGCGGTGGCTACACCTTC | TRBV30 | TRBD1 | many | TRBJ1-2
CASSPALAGSYEQYF | TGTGCCAGCAGTCCCGCACTGGCTGGCTCCTACGAGCAGTACTTC | TRBV6-2/TRBV6-3 | . | many | TRBJ2-7
CASSSGLGGAGGELFF | TGTGCCAGCAGTTCCGGGTTAGGAGGGGCGGGCGGGGAGCTGTTTTTT | TRBV12-3/TRBV12-4 | . | few | TRBJ2-2
CASSPSRDRGEQFF | TGTGCCAGCAGCCCAAGCAGGGATAGGGGTGAGCAGTTCTTC | TRBV5-4 | . | many | TRBJ2-1
CASSQARTGRDHGQYF | TGTGCCAGCAGCCAAGCCCGGACAGGGAGAGACCACGGGCAGTACTTC | TRBV3-1 | TRBD1 | many | TRBJ2-7
CASSLGTGGRGNTIYF | TGTGCCAGCAGCCTGGGGACAGGGGGCCGTGGAAACACCATATATTTT | TRBV7-6 | TRBD1 | few | TRBJ1-3
CASSPEGYFSTDTQYF | TGTGCCAGCAGCCCAGAGGGCTATTTCAGCACAGATACGCAGTATTTT | TRBV7-9 | . | many | TRBJ2-3
CASSRTLTGVEAGANVLTF | TGTGCCAGCAGCCGGACCTTGACAGGAGTGGAAGCTGGGGCCAACGTCCTGACTTTC | TRBV4-2 | . | few | TRBJ2-6
CAIRGGDLNQPQHF | TGTGCCATCAGGGGAGGGGATCTCAATCAGCCCCAGCATTTT | TRBV10-3 | . | many | TRBJ1-5
CASSKGGVLGYTF | TGTGCCAGCAGTAAGGGCGGGGTTCTTGGCTACACCTTC | TRBV6-5 | . | many | TRBJ1-2
CAWSSPGLMVGNTIYF | TGTGCCTGGAGTTCGCCGGGACTGATGGTAGGAAACACCATATATTTT | TRBV30 | . | . | TRBJ1-3
CASSLTREGAYGYTF | TGTGCCAGCAGCTTAACCCGAGAAGGGGCCTATGGCTACACCTTC | TRBV7-2 | . | . | TRBJ1-2
CASSSTYGREVEAFF | TGTGCCAGCAGCTCTACTTATGGCAGGGAGGTTGAAGCTTTCTTT | TRBV7-8 | . | . | TRBJ1-1
CSASLSGETEAFF | TGCAGTGCCAGCCTCTCGGGGGAAACTGAAGCTTTCTTT | TRBV20-1 | . | many | TRBJ1-1
CASSLGPLPTEAFF | TGTGCCAGCAGCTTGGGCCCATTACCCACTGAAGCTTTCTTT | TRBV5-6 | . | many | TRBJ1-1
CSALNRARVTDTQYF | TGCAGTGCGCTAAACAGAGCCCGGGTTACAGATACGCAGTATTTT | TRBV20-1 | . | many | TRBJ2-3
CASSPGVNEQYF | TGTGCCAGCTCACCAGGGGTGAACGAGCAGTACTTC | TRBV18 | . | many | TRBJ2-7
CASSRRASGVAKNIQYF | TGTGCCAGCAGCCGCCGGGCTAGCGGGGTAGCCAAAAACATTCAGTACTTC | TRBV11-2 | TRBD2 | many | TRBJ2-4
CASSPLPPGTGPAGELFF | TGTGCCAGCAGCCCCCTCCCCCCCGGGACAGGGCCTGCCGGGGAGCTGTTTTTT | TRBV7-3 | TRBD1 | few | TRBJ2-2
CASSTGGYVNEQYF | TGTGCCAGCAGCACAGGGGGCTATGTGAACGAGCAGTACTTC | TRBV5-6 | TRBD1 | . | TRBJ2-7
CASSSSVSAAYNEQFF | TGTGCCAGCAGCTCAAGTGTGTCTGCCGCCTACAATGAGCAGTTCTTC | TRBV5-4 | . | many | TRBJ2-1
CASAASTNEKLFF | TGTGCCAGCGCAGCCTCAACTAATGAAAAACTGTTTTTT | TRBV11-2 | . | many | TRBJ1-4
CASSYQVSVNTEAFF | TGTGCCAGCAGTTATCAGGTCAGCGTGAACACTGAAGCTTTCTTT | TRBV6-5 | . | many | TRBJ1-1
CASSLVRQSNYGYTF | TGTGCCAGCAGCTTAGTCAGACAATCTAACTATGGCTACACCTTC | TRBV7-2 | . | few | TRBJ1-2
CASSMGGGLHYGYTF | TGTGCCAGTAGTATGGGCGGGGGGCTGCACTATGGCTACACCTTC | TRBV19 | . | many | TRBJ1-2
CASSLAPDGWGNTGELFF | TGTGCCAGCAGCTTGGCCCCTGACGGGTGGGGTAACACCGGGGAGCTGTTTTTT | TRBV5-8 | . | many | TRBJ2-2